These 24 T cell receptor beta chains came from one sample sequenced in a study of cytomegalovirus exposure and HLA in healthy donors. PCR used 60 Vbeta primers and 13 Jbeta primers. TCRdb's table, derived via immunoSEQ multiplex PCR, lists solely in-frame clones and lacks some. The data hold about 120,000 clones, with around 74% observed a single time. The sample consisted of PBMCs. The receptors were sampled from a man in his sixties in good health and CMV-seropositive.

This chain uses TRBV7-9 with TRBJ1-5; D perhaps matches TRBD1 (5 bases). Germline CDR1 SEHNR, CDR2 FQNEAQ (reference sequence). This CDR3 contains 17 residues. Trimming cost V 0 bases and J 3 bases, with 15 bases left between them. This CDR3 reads CASSLALGGGFNQPQHF. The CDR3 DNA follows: TGTGCCAGCAGCTTAGCCCTTGGGGGAGGCTTCAATCAGCCCCAGCATTTT.

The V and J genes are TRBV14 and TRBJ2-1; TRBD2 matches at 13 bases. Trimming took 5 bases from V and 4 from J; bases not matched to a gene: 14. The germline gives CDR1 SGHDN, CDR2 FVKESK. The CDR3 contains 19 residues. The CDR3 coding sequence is TGTGCCAGCAGCGCACTCCCGGGACTAGCGGGGTCTCTGTACAATGAGCAGTTCTTC. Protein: CASSALPGLAGSLYNEQFF.

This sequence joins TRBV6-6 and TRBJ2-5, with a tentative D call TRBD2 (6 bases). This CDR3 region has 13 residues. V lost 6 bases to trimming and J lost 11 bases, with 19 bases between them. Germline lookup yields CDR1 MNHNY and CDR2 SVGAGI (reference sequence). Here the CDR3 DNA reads TGTGCCAGCAGGAGGGACGGGGAAGGAGGGCAGTACTTC. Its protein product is CASRRDGEGGQYF.

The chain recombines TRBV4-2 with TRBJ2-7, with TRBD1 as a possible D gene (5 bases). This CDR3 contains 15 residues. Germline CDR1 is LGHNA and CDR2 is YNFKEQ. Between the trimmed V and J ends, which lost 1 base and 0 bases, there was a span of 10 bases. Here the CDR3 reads CASSQAGQFSYEQYF. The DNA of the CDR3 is TGTGCCAGCAGCCAAGCTGGACAATTCTCCTACGAGCAGTACTTC.

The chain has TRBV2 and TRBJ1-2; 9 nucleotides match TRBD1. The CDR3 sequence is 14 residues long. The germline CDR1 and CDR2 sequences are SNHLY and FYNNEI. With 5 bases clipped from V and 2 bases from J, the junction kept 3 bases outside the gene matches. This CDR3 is CASSYRGLNYGYTF. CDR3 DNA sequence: TGTGCCAGCAGTTACAGGGGGCTCAACTATGGCTACACCTTC.

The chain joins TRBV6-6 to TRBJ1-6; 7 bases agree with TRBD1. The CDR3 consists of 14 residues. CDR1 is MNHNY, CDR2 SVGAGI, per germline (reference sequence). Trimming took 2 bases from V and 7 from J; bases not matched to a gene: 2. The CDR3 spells CASSYNRGNSPLHF. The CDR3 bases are TGTGCCAGCAGTTACAACAGGGGCAATTCACCCCTCCACTTT.

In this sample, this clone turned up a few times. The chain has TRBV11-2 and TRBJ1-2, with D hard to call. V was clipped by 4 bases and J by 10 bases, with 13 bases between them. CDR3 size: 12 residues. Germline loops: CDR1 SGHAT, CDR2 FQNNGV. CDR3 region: CASSSRQGHYTF. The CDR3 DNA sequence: TGTGCCAGCAGCTCTCGACAAGGCCACTACACCTTC.

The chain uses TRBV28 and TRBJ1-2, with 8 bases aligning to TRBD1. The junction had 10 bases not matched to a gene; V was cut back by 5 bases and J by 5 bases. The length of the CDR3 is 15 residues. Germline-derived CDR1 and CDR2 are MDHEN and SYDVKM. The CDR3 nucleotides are TGTGCCAGCAGTGGAGGACAGGGAGGAGGGTATGGCTACACCTTC. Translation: CASSGGQGGGYGYTF.

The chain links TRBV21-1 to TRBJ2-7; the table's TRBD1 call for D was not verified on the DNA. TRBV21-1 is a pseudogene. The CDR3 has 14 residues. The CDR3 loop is CASSKGTGGYEQYF. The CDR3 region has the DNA TGTGCCAGCAGCAAAGGGACAGGGGGCTACGAGCAGTACTTC.

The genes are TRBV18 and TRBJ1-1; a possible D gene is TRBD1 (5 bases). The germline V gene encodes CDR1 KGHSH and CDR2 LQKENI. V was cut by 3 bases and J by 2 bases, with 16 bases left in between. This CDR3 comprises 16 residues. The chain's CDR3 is CASSPPGGKGNTEAFF. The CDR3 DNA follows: TGTGCCAGCTCACCCCCCGGGGGGAAGGGCAACACTGAAGCTTTCTTT.

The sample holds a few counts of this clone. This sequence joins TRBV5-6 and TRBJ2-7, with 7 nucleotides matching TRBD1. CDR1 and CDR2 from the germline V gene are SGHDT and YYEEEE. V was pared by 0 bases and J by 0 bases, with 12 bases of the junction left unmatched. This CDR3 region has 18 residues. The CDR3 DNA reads TGTGCCAGCAGCTTGGCCTTCGCGACAGGGCCCCTCTCCTACGAGCAGTACTTC. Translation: CASSLAFATGPLSYEQYF. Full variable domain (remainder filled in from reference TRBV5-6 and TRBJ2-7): DAGVTQSPTHLIKTRGQQVTLRCSPKSGHDTVSWYQQALGQGPQFIFQYYEEEERQRGNFPDRFSGHQFPNYSSELNVNALLLGDSALYLCASSLAFATGPLSYEQYFGPGTRLTVT.

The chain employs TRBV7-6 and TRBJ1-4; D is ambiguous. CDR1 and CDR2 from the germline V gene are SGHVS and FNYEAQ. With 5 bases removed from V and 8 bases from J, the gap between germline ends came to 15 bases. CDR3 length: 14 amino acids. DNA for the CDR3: TGTGCCAGCAGCCCGATTGTGGGCCCGGAAAAACTGTTTTTT. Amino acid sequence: CASSPIVGPEKLFF.

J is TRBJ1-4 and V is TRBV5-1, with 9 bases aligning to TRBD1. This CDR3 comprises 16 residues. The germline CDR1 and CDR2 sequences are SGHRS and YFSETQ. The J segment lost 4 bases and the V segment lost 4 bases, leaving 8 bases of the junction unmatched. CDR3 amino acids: CASSRGGTGINEKLFF. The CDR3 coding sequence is TGCGCCAGCAGCCGGGGTGGGACAGGGATTAATGAAAAACTGTTTTTT. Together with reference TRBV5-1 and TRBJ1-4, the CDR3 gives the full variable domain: KAGVTQTPRYLIKTRGQQVTLSCSPISGHRSVSWYQQTPGQGLQFLFEYFSETQRNKGNFPGRFSGRQFSNSRSEMNVSTLELGDSALYLCASSRGGTGINEKLFFGSGTQLSVL.

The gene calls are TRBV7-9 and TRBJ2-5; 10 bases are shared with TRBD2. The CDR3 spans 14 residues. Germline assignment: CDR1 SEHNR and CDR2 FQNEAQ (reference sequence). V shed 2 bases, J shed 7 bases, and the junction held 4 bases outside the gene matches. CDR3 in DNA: TGTGCCAGCAGCTTACGAGCTAGCGGGGGGACCCAGTACTTC. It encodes CASSLRASGGTQYF.

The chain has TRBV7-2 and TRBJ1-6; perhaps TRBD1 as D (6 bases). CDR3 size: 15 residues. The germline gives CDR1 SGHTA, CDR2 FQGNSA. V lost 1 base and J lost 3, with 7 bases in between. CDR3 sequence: CASSLGTVYNSPLHF. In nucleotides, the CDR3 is TGTGCCAGCAGCTTAGGGACAGTCTATAATTCACCCCTCCACTTT.

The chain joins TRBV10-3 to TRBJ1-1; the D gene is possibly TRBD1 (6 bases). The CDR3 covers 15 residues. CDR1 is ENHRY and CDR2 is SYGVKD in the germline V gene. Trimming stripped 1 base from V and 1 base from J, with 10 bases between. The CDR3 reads CAISELAGANTEAFF. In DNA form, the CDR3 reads TGTGCCATCAGTGAGTTGGCGGGGGCGAACACTGAAGCTTTCTTT.

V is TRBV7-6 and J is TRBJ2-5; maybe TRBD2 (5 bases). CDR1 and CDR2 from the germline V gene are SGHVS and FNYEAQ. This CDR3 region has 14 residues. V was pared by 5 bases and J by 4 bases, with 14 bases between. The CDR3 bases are TGTGCCAGCAGCAGCCCCGTGGAGGCAGAGACCCAGTACTTC. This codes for CASSSPVEAETQYF. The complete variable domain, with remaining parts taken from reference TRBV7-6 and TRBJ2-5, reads GAGVSQSPRYKVTKRGQDVALRCDPISGHVSLYWYRQALGQGPEFLTYFNYEAQQDKSGLPNDRFSAERPEGSISTLTIQRTEQRDSAMYRCASSSPVEAETQYFGPGTRLLVL.

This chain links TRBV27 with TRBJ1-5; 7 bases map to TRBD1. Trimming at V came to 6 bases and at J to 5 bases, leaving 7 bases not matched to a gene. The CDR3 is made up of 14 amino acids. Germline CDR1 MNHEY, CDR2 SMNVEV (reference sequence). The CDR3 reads CASSFDRDDQPQHF. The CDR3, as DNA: TGTGCCAGCAGCTTCGACAGGGATGATCAGCCCCAGCATTTT.

CDR3 sequence reads: CASSLVLSVAFF. The CDR3 nucleotides are TGTGCCAGCAGCTTAGTCCTTTCGGTCGCTTTCTTT. J is TRBJ1-1 and V is TRBV7-9; D call uncertain. V shed 1 base and J shed 11 bases, with 11 bases lying between them. The CDR3 consists of 12 residues. The germline CDR1 and CDR2 sequences are SEHNR and FQNEAQ (reference sequence).

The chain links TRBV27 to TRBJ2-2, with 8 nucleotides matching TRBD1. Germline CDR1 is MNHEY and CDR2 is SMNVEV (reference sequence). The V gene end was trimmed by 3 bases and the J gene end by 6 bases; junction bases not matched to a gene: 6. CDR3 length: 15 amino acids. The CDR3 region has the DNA TGTGCCAGCAGTTTCACGACAGGGGAGGCCGGGGAGCTGTTTTTT. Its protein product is CASSFTTGEAGELFF.

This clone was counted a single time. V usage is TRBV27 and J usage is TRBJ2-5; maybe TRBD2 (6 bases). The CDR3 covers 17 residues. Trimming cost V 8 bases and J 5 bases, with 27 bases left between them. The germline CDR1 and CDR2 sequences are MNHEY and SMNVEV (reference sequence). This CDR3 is CASRSPRTGSPGETQYF. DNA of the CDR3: TGTGCCAGCCGGTCCCCCCGCACCGGGAGCCCGGGGGAGACCCAGTACTTC.

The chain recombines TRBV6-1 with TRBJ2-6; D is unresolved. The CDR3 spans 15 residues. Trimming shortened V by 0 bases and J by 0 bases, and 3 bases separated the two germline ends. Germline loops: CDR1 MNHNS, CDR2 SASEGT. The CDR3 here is CASSEASSGANVLTF. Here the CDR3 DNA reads TGTGCCAGCAGTGAAGCGAGCTCTGGGGCCAACGTCCTGACTTTC.

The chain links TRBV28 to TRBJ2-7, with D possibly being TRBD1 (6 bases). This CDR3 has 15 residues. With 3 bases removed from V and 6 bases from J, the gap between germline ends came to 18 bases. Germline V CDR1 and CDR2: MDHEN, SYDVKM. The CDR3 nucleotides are TGTGCCAGCAGTTTCGGGACAAAGGCCAAGTCCGAGCAGTACTTC. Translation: CASSFGTKAKSEQYF.

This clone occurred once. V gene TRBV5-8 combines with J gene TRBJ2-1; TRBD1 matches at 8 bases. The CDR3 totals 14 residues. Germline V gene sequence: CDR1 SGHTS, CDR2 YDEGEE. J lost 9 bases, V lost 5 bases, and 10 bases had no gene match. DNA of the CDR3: TGTGCCAGCAGAAGCAGGGGGCTAAGGGGTGAGCAGTTCTTC. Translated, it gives CASRSRGLRGEQFF.